The source of this TCR beta chain is a study of T cell responses to AZD1222 COVID-19 vaccine. Study background: Researchers grouped second doses given at about 4 or about 12 weeks into one pool. Study-wide results and caveats: The donor group comprised mostly white British people and more females; the analysis possibly underestimated clonal diversity. Epitopes outside B.1.351 and B.1.1.7 mutated regions reportedly drew nearly half of spike TCRs.

CDR1 is SGHNT, CDR2 YENEEA, per germline. This CDR3 has 14 residues. V shed 5 bases and J 15 bases; nucleotides not matched to a gene: 7. A remark on this clone: Antigen unknown.

TCRdb keeps only in-frame clones here, not all; method: immunoSEQ multiplex PCR. The data show about 150,000 clones, roughly nine tenths seen once. This clonotype originated in an adult in good health. The chain uses TRBV11-3 and TRBJ2-1; 16 bases map to TRBD2. Specimen: peripheral blood, collected on day 0 of AZD1222 vaccination. The CDR3 here is CASSHGTSGRGPFF. CDR3 in DNA: TGTGCCAGCAGCCACGGGACTAGCGGGAGGGGTCCGTTCTTC.